These T cell receptor beta chains were read from a single sample in a study of cytomegalovirus exposure and HLA in healthy donors. Data came from immunoSEQ multiplex PCR; TCRdb stores just in-frame clones and leaves some out. The sample includes about 85,000 clones, just over 65% of them seen just once. The sequenced sample was PBMCs. These receptors were obtained from a man under 40 in good health and CMV-seronegative. Both conserved end residues are part of each CDR3. Fields, in order: D gene, V gene, clone size, J gene, CDR3 DNA, CDR3 protein. A D gene is named only where the DNA matches it firmly. Rows give clone size only sometimes, using once, few, many, or a class for an expanded clone.

>-|TRBV7-3|once|TRBJ1-6
TGTGCCAGGCTTGCAGGCAAACAGGGTCGCAAAAGCTCCTATAATTCACCCCTCCACTTT
CARLAGKQGRKSSYNSPLHF
>-|TRBV29-1|-|TRBJ1-1
TGCAGCGTCGGACTTAACACTGAAGCTTTCTTT
CSVGLNTEAFF
>TRBD1|TRBV2|-|TRBJ1-1
TGTGCCAGCAGTGCCCGGGACAGAGGTGAAGCTTTCTTT
CASSARDRGEAFF
>TRBD2|TRBV9|-|TRBJ2-7
TGTGCCAGCAGCGTTTCTAGCGGTCCCTACGAGCAGTACTTC
CASSVSSGPYEQYF
>TRBD2|TRBV2|-|TRBJ2-5
TGTGCCAGCAGGGCTAGCGGGAGCCCACAAGAGACCCAGTACTTC
CASRASGSPQETQYF
>-|TRBV27|-|TRBJ2-7
TGTGCCAGCAGTCCTTACATGGGGCAGCTCTACGAGCAGTACTTC
CASSPYMGQLYEQYF
>TRBD2|TRBV9|-|TRBJ2-7
TGTGCCAGCAGCGTAGGGAGCGGGGGATCCTACGAGCAGTACTTC
CASSVGSGGSYEQYF
>TRBD2|TRBV9|-|TRBJ2-6
TGTGCCAGCAGCGTAGGCGGACTAGCGGGAGCTGGGGCCAACGTCCTGACTTTC
CASSVGGLAGAGANVLTF
>TRBD1|TRBV5-1|-|TRBJ2-1
TGCGCCAGCAGCTTGGGGAGACAGGGGAGCAATGAGCAGTTCTTC
CASSLGRQGSNEQFF
>TRBD2|TRBV27|-|TRBJ2-7
TGTGCCAGCAGTTCACGCGGGCTAGCGGGAAGGGAGCAGTACTTC
CASSSRGLAGREQYF
>TRBD2|TRBV4-1|-|TRBJ2-5
TGCGCCAGCAGCCCCGGCGGGCTAGCGGGAGTAGTGCAAGAGACCCAGTACTTC
CASSPGGLAGVVQETQYF
>-|TRBV7-2|-|TRBJ2-7
TGTGCCAGCACCCTCTCCACGGGATTCCCTGGCGAGCAGTACTTC
CASTLSTGFPGEQYF
>-|TRBV5-1|few|TRBJ2-7
TGCGCCAGCAGCTTGATAGGGGGGGTCGGCGAGCAGTACTTC
CASSLIGGVGEQYF
>TRBD1|TRBV7-9|-|TRBJ1-1
TGTGCCAGCAGCCCCGGGACAGCCCCACACACTGAAGCTTTCTTT
CASSPGTAPHTEAFF
>-|TRBV5-1|-|TRBJ2-7
TGCGCCAGCAGCTTGGACCCGGGGGTAGAGTACGAGCAGTACTTC
CASSLDPGVEYEQYF
>-|TRBV30|-|TRBJ2-3
TGTGCCTGGAGTGGTGGTAGCAGCACAGATACGCAGTATTTT
CAWSGGSSTDTQYF
>TRBD1|TRBV7-2|-|TRBJ1-1
TGTGCCAGCAGCACAGGGACAGGGGCGTGGGTATGGACTGAAGCTTTCTTT
CASSTGTGAWVWTEAFF
>-|TRBV5-6|-|TRBJ1-1
TGTGCCAGCAGCTTTGATAGCACTGAAGCTTTCTTT
CASSFDSTEAFF
>-|TRBV5-1|-|TRBJ2-5
TGCGCCAGCAGCTTGATGCGGGGTGAGACCCAGTACTTC
CASSLMRGETQYF
>TRBD2|TRBV9|few|TRBJ2-5
TGTGCCAGCAGCGTAGGGGCGGGGGGCTCCTCCCCAGAGACCCAGTACTTC
CASSVGAGGSSPETQYF
>TRBD2|TRBV7-9|-|TRBJ2-7
TGTGCCAGCAGCTTAGGTAGCGGGGTCTACGAGCAGTACTTC
CASSLGSGVYEQYF
>TRBD2|TRBV5-4|-|TRBJ2-5
TGTGCCAGCAGCTTCTCCGGACTAGCGGTGGCTGGGGAGACCCAGTACTTC
CASSFSGLAVAGETQYF
>-|TRBV5-4|-|TRBJ1-1
TGTGCCAGCAGGGCCGTAGGGGAGGGGAACACTGAAGCTTTCTTT
CASRAVGEGNTEAFF
>TRBD2|TRBV7-9|-|TRBJ2-2
TGTGCCAGCAGCTTAGGGACTAGTTCCGGGGAGCTGTTTTTT
CASSLGTSSGELFF
>-|TRBV5-1|-|TRBJ2-2
TGCGCCAGCAGCTTGATGAGCACGAACACCGGGGAGCTGTTTTTT
CASSLMSTNTGELFF
>-|TRBV9|-|TRBJ1-2
TGTGCCAGCAGCGTAGCAGGGTCTCTCGGCTTCTACACCTTC
CASSVAGSLGFYTF
>-|TRBV5-1|-|TRBJ1-4
TGCGCCAGCAGCTTGGCCGGAGGGGACGGTGAAAAACTGTTTTTT
CASSLAGGDGEKLFF
>-|TRBV5-1|-|TRBJ1-1
TGCGCCAGCAGCTTGGCCGTCCGGACAGCGGTTACGAACACTGAAGCTTTCTTT
CASSLAVRTAVTNTEAFF
>-|TRBV18|once|TRBJ1-1
TGTGCCAGCTCACCTGTAGAGGGTCGGGGAAACACTGAAGCTTTCTTT
CASSPVEGRGNTEAFF
>-|TRBV29-1|few|TRBJ1-1
TGCAGCGTCCTTATTAACACTGAAGCTTTCTTT
CSVLINTEAFF
>TRBD2|TRBV7-2|once|TRBJ2-3
TGTGCCAGCAGCTTGAGCGGGGGCCTTAGCACAGATACGCAGTATTTT
CASSLSGGLSTDTQYF
>TRBD1|TRBV4-3|-|TRBJ1-5
TGCGCCAGCAGCCAAACAGGGGGTGGTCAGCCCCAGCATTTT
CASSQTGGGQPQHF
>-|TRBV13|-|TRBJ2-7
TGTGCCAGCAGCTCCGGGGGATACGAGCAGTACTTC
CASSSGGYEQYF
>TRBD1|TRBV19|-|TRBJ2-4
TGTGCCAGTAATCAGGGGGCAGCGGGAAACATTCAGTACTTC
CASNQGAAGNIQYF
>-|TRBV18|few|TRBJ2-7
TGTGCCAGCTCACAATATACTCGGGCAGGGTGGCACGAGCAGTACTTC
CASSQYTRAGWHEQYF
>-|TRBV25-1|-|TRBJ2-5
TGTGCCAGCAGTGAATCTTGGGCTTCGGCGGAGACCCAGTACTTC
CASSESWASAETQYF
>-|TRBV23-1|few|TRBJ2-3
TGCGCCAGCAGTCAATCTCGCGAACAGAAACCCCGCACAGATACGCAGTATTTT
CASSQSREQKPRTDTQYF
>-|TRBV18|once|TRBJ2-7
TGTGCCAGCTCCGCACTGGAGGGGGCGCTTAACGAGCAGTACTTC
CASSALEGALNEQYF
>TRBD2|TRBV25-1|-|TRBJ2-5
TGTGCCAGCAGTGAATCGGAAGGGAGGGTCCAGTACTTC
CASSESEGRVQYF
>-|TRBV5-1|few|TRBJ1-2
TGCGCCAGCAGCCCCACTGACAGCGACTATGGCTACACCTTC
CASSPTDSDYGYTF